Ten or more counts support the clone carrying this T cell receptor beta chain. Its antigen is unidentified. The record originates from a study of CD8 T cells in ankylosing spondylitis. General study findings and limits: One TCR beta motif, made up of seven to nine highly homologous variants, appeared characteristic of ankylosing spondylitis blood. Disease-linked clones displayed a CD8+ phenotype and appeared relatively rarely in peripheral blood. In ankylosing spondylitis patients, matched synovial fluid reportedly showed significant enrichment of disease-linked clones. Existing reports had already noted some motif variants in reactive arthritis synovial fluid and blood.

Trimming left V 1 base short and J 13 bases short, with 7 bases between. The CDR3 covers 11 residues. In making TCR beta libraries, quantitative 5'-RACE with molecular barcodes was used. One entry per CDR3 protein, called by TCRdb with MiXCR from the 5' RACE reads. This table has about 220,000 distinct CDR3 sequences, 6% to 8% appearing once. Input material: blood, either unsorted or a sorted T cell fraction (not recorded which). This receptor was identified in a male donor with ankylosing spondylitis. The chain uses TRBV12-3 or TRBV12-4 and TRBJ1-4, with D tentatively TRBD1 (5 bases). In nucleotides, the CDR3 is TGTGCCAGCAGTTTAGGCGGGGGACTGTTTTTT. Its protein is CASSLGGGLFF.